Each of the 30 T cell receptor beta chains below was sequenced from the same sample in a study of T cells in Graves' hyperthyroidism and ophthalmopathy. Amplification yielded TCR beta CDR3 regions, with RNA transcripts as the source. Researchers ran a first-round RT-PCR on the TCR CDR3 using the HTBI primer set. TCRdb redid the calling of the multiplex PCR reads with MiXCR, one entry per CDR3 protein. Of around 56,000 distinct CDR3 sequences in the sample, 53% were seen once. Sequenced: blood. Receptor source: a woman aged 55 to 70 with Graves' ophthalmopathy.

The CDR3 loop is CSVDLGTSGSTGTYEQYF. The CDR3 DNA reads as TGCAGCGTTGATCTGGGGACTAGTGGGAGCACGGGGACCTACGAGCAGTACTTC. The rearrangement joins TRBV29-1 to TRBJ2-7; 8 bases are a match to TRBD2. V trimming: 3 bases; J trimming: 2 bases; junction bases outside the gene matches: 18. In germline, CDR1 is SQVTM, CDR2 ANQGSEA. CDR3 size: 18 residues.

This clonotype was seen repeatedly, ten times or more. The rearrangement links TRBV20-1 to TRBJ2-5, with 7 bases fitting TRBD2. V lost 1 base and J lost 1; bases outside the gene matches: 12. The V gene's germline CDR1 is DFQATT and CDR2 SNEGSKA (reference sequence). This CDR3 region has 17 residues. DNA for the CDR3: TGCAGTGCTAGAGGGACTAGGGAAATGGGTCCCCAAGAGACCCAGTACTTC. Residues: CSARGTREMGPQETQYF.

This clonotype was counted ten times or more. V gene TRBV6-1 combines with J gene TRBJ2-1; the match to TRBD1 covers 8 bases. V was clipped by 3 bases and J by 4 bases; unmatched bases: 8. This CDR3 contains 16 residues. CDR1 is MNHNS and CDR2 is SASEGT in the germline V gene. The DNA for the CDR3 is TGTGCCAGCAGTGAGAAGGATACAGGGGGGTACAATGAGCAGTTCTTC. It translates to CASSEKDTGGYNEQFF.

This clonotype was found many times. Here the CDR3 reads CASGRVLNTEAFF. The CDR3 nucleotides are TGTGCCAGCGGAAGGGTCCTCAACACTGAAGCTTTCTTT. This chain links TRBV6-2 or TRBV6-3 with TRBJ1-1; D unresolved. The CDR3 loop spans 13 amino acids. Germline loops: CDR1 MNHEY, CDR2 SVGEGT. V was cut by 8 bases and J by 2 bases, with 12 bases left in between.

The chain couples TRBV11-1 to TRBJ2-7, with D maybe TRBD1 (6 bases). Trimming removed 5 bases from V and 0 bases from J, with 14 bases in between. The CDR3 is made up of 15 amino acids. Germline V CDR1 and CDR2: SGHAT, FQDESV (reference sequence). The CDR3 DNA is TGTGCCAGCAGCGTAGACAGGTTTTCCTCCTACGAGCAGTACTTC. Protein: CASSVDRFSSYEQYF.

With respect to this clonotype: A read error is possible here, since a much larger clone lies one base away. The chain combines TRBV7-2 with TRBJ2-1, with 13 nucleotides matching TRBD2. Germline assignment: CDR1 SGHTA and CDR2 FQGNSA. This CDR3 has 15 amino acids. The CDR3 DNA reads TGTGCCAGCAGTCCCTGGACTAGCGGGGGTACTGAGCAGTCCTTC. The encoded protein is CASSPWTSGGTEQSF.

This clonotype has a count of ten or more. CDR3 loop: CASSLLGGSAEAFF. CDR3 DNA: TGTGCCAGCAGTCTACTGGGAGGTTCGGCTGAAGCTTTCTTT. The genes are TRBV12-3 or TRBV12-4 and TRBJ1-1; D is ambiguous. V was shortened by 5 bases and J by 6 bases, with 16 bases between the two germline ends. This CDR3 contains 14 residues.

V usage is TRBV5-4 and J usage is TRBJ2-1; 11 nucleotides agree with TRBD2. This CDR3 is 16 amino acids long. Germline values: CDR1 SGHNT, CDR2 YYREEE (reference sequence). V shed 1 base and J 4 bases; nucleotides not matched to a gene: 4. The CDR3 protein is CASSLKGLAVYNEQFF. The CDR3 DNA sequence: TGTGCCAGCAGCTTGAAGGGACTAGCGGTGTACAATGAGCAGTTCTTC.

In its sample, this clonotype was seen many times. The gene calls are TRBV5-4 and TRBJ2-1, with D possibly called TRBD1 or TRBD2 (7 bases each). Trimming took off 6 bases at V and 8 bases at J, with 15 bases between the two ends. The CDR3 extends over 13 amino acids. From germline, CDR1 is SGHNT and CDR2 YYREEE (reference sequence). The CDR3 protein is CASTLQGGDEQFF. The CDR3 region has the DNA TGTGCCAGCACCCTCCAGGGGGGGGATGAGCAGTTCTTC.

The chain links TRBV30 to TRBJ1-2; possible D gene TRBD1, 5 bases. The CDR3 is 15 residues long. Germline CDR1 and CDR2: GTSNPN and SVGIG (reference sequence). The V gene lost 0 bases and the J gene lost 7 bases, with 18 bases spanning the gap. CDR3 region: CAWSVLSQGGSGYTF. Here the CDR3 DNA reads TGTGCCTGGAGTGTACTCTCCCAGGGAGGGAGTGGCTACACCTTC.

To note about this clonotype: One end of the junction is discordant with germline, which a read error may explain. The chain carries TRBV7-7 and TRBJ2-1, with a tentative D call TRBD2 (5 bases). Germline CDR1 SSHAT, CDR2 FNYEAQ (reference sequence). This CDR3 comprises 13 residues. The CDR3 region is CASSSPPGNEQFF. The CDR3 DNA sequence: TGTGCTAGCAGCTCGCCCCCGGGGAATGAGCAGTTCTTC.

Points on this clonotype: The junction shows a germline mismatch at one end, possibly a read error. V usage is TRBV7-3 and J usage is TRBJ2-3, with D perhaps being TRBD1 or TRBD2 (5 bases each). The CDR3 covers 16 residues. Per the germline V gene, CDR1 is SGHTA and CDR2 is FQGTGA. This CDR3 reads CASGPPQGSGTDTQYF. The CDR3 nucleotides are TGTGCCAGCGGCCCTCCCCAGGGATCGGGAACAGATACGCAGTACTTT.

Many counts were recorded for this clonotype. The J gene is TRBJ1-2, the V gene TRBV7-9; D not resolved. V dropped 0 bases and J dropped 7 bases, with 12 bases sitting between them. CDR3 size: 14 residues. Looked up from germline, CDR1 is SEHNR and CDR2 is FQNEAQ (reference sequence). CDR3 sequence (DNA): TGTGCCAGCAGCTTAGCGACTGGGAGTGCTGGCTACACCTTC. Protein product: CASSLATGSAGYTF.

In this sample, this clonotype turned up many times. The rearrangement joins TRBV7-6 to TRBJ1-6, with D unresolved. CDR3 length equals 15 residues. From germline, CDR1 is SGHVS and CDR2 FNYEAQ. Deletions cut 1 base from V and 8 bases from J, with 12 bases between. The CDR3 loop reads CASSLDGIDHSPLHF. The CDR3 DNA is TGTGCCAGCAGCTTAGATGGGATAGACCATTCACCCCTCCACTTT.

The V and J genes are TRBV2 and TRBJ2-2, with TRBD1 matching over 8 bases. From germline, CDR1 is SNHLY and CDR2 FYNNEI. J lost 1 base, V lost 7 bases, and 2 bases had no gene match. This CDR3 comprises 14 residues. The DNA for the CDR3 is TGTGCCAGCAAAGGGACAGGGAACACCGGGGAGCTGTTTTTT. It specifies CASKGTGNTGELFF. The variable domain in full, completed from reference TRBV2 and TRBJ2-2, reads EPEVTQTPSHQVTQMGQEVILRCVPISNHLYFYWYRQILGQKVEFLVSFYNNEISEKSEIFDDQFSVERPDGSNFTLKIRSTKLEDSAMYFCASKGTGNTGELFFGEGSRLTVL.

The rearrangement links TRBV12-3 or TRBV12-4 to TRBJ2-3; D might be TRBD2 (5 bases). The length of the CDR3 is 15 residues. Trimming shortened V by 5 bases and J by 2 bases, and 14 bases separated the two germline ends. Here the CDR3 DNA reads TGTGCCAGCAGTCCCTTGGAGCGGAACACAGATACGCAGTATTTT. As protein: CASSPLERNTDTQYF.

In this sample, this clonotype turned up many times. V is TRBV2 and J is TRBJ1-1, with no clear D. This CDR3 has 14 amino acids. Germline V CDR1 and CDR2: SNHLY, FYNNEI. V was shortened by 9 bases and J by 1 base, with 15 bases between the two germline ends. Here the CDR3 DNA reads TGTGCCAGTACTACCGAAGCAGGGAACACTGAAGCTTTCTTT. It yields the protein CASTTEAGNTEAFF. Combining the CDR3 with reference TRBV2 and TRBJ1-1 gives the whole variable domain EPEVTQTPSHQVTQMGQEVILRCVPISNHLYFYWYRQILGQKVEFLVSFYNNEISEKSEIFDDQFSVERPDGSNFTLKIRSTKLEDSAMYFCASTTEAGNTEAFFGQGTRLTVV.

This clonotype was found many times. The chain recombines TRBV20-1 with TRBJ2-4, with 7 positions matching TRBD1. Losses at the gene ends were 5 bases for V and 6 bases for J; bases not matched to a gene: 7. CDR1 DFQATT and CDR2 SNEGSKA come from the germline V gene (reference sequence). This CDR3 spans 13 amino acids. CDR3 region: CSAPTGNRNIQYF. CDR3 sequence (DNA): TGCAGTGCTCCGACAGGGAATAGAAACATTCAGTACTTC.

The gene calls are TRBV10-2 and TRBJ2-2; 8 nucleotides match TRBD1. CDR3 length: 16 amino acids. Germline V gene lookup returns CDR1 WSHSY and CDR2 SAAADI. V trimming: 2 bases; J trimming: 4 bases; junction bases outside the gene matches: 6. DNA of the CDR3: TGCGCCAGCAGTGAGCAGATGACAGGGGTCACCGGGGAGCTGTTTTTT. This encodes CASSEQMTGVTGELFF.

Concerning this clonotype itself: Compared with germline, one end of the junction differs, possibly owing to a read error. The rearrangement uses TRBV5-6 and TRBJ2-2; a possible D gene is TRBD1 (6 bases). This CDR3 has 17 residues. Germline assignment: CDR1 SGHDT and CDR2 YYEEEE. CDR3 region: CAGSTRGTGLGTGELFF. CDR3 sequence (DNA): TGTGCCGGCAGCACAAGGGGGACGGGCTTAGGCACCGGGGAGCTGTTTTTT. The entire variable domain, with the rest obtained from reference TRBV5-6 and TRBJ2-2, is as follows: DAGVTQSPTHLIKTRGQQVTLRCSPKSGHDTVSWYQQALGQGPQFIFQYYEEEERQRGNFPDRFSGHQFPNYSSELNVNALLLGDSALYLCAGSTRGTGLGTGELFFGEGSRLTVL.

The CDR3 spells CASSLGGRGNYGYTF. In DNA form, the CDR3 reads TGTGCCAGCAGCTTAGGCGGTCGGGGCAACTATGGCTACACCTTC. The rearrangement uses TRBV7-9 and TRBJ1-2; tentatively, D is TRBD1 (5 bases). Trimming took 1 base from V and 2 from J, leaving 11 bases between them. The germline V gene encodes CDR1 SEHNR and CDR2 FQNEAQ (reference sequence). CDR3 length: 15 residues.

This clonotype was detected many times. This rearrangement joins TRBV18 to TRBJ2-7; 14 bases agree with TRBD2. This CDR3 is 16 amino acids long. Germline V gene lookup returns CDR1 KGHSH and CDR2 LQKENI. V lost 1 base, J lost 6 bases, and 5 bases stayed unmatched. The CDR3 loop reads CASSPLRTSGRTEQYF. The CDR3 coding sequence is TGTGCCAGCTCACCACTTCGGACTAGCGGGAGGACCGAGCAGTACTTC.

J is TRBJ1-5 and V is TRBV20-1; the D gene is possibly TRBD1 (5 bases). The CDR3 sequence is 12 residues long. Germline values: CDR1 DFQATT, CDR2 SNEGSKA (reference sequence). Trimming stripped 4 bases from V and 14 bases from J, with 18 bases between. The chain's CDR3 is CSATGGFAYEHF. The CDR3 nucleotides are TGCAGTGCTACCGGGGGATTCGCCTACGAGCATTTT.

The genes are TRBV6-4 and TRBJ1-1; D possibly corresponds to TRBD1 (5 bases). The CDR3 runs 14 residues. Germline V gene lookup returns CDR1 MRHNA and CDR2 SNTAGT. The CDR3 DNA follows: TGTGCTAGTACGGGGGACGGAATGAACACTGAAGCTTTCTTT. It is translated as CASTGDGMNTEAFF.

V usage is TRBV20-1 and J usage is TRBJ2-7, with 7 positions matching TRBD2. Trimming took 1 base from V and 6 from J; bases not matched to a gene: 6. The CDR3 is 13 residues long. Germline CDR1 and CDR2: DFQATT and SNEGSKA (reference sequence). The CDR3 loop reads CSARGDTSVEQYF. The CDR3 nucleotides are TGCAGTGCTAGAGGGGATACTAGCGTCGAGCAGTACTTC.

This clonotype was recorded many times. The chain joins TRBV2 to TRBJ1-3; D uncertain. CDR1 and CDR2 (germline): SNHLY, FYNNEI. Trimming removed 1 base from V and 0 bases from J, with 7 bases in between. This CDR3 region has 15 residues. For the CDR3, the DNA is TGTGCCAGCAGTGAAGTCGGAGTCTCTGGAAACACCATATATTTT. Its translation: CASSEVGVSGNTIYF.

CDR3 sequence reads: CAISADLNRNTEAFF. CDR3 nucleotides: TGTGCCATCAGCGCGGACCTGAACCGGAACACTGAAGCTTTCTTT. The V call is TRBV10-3, the J call TRBJ1-1; no firm D call. The CDR3 has 15 amino acids. The V end was cut by 6 bases, the J end by 1 base, with 15 bases between. Germline V gives CDR1 ENHRY, CDR2 SYGVKD.

The chain combines TRBV7-9 with TRBJ2-7, with no clear D. With 3 bases removed from V and 0 bases from J, the gap between germline ends came to 9 bases. Germline CDR1 is SEHNR and CDR2 is FQNEAQ (reference sequence). This CDR3 spans 14 amino acids. The CDR3 DNA reads TGTGCCAGCAGCTTGGGGTCCTACTCCTACGAGCAGTACTTC. Its protein product is CASSLGSYSYEQYF.

The V gene is TRBV7-2, the J gene TRBJ1-2, with D tentatively TRBD1 (6 bases). The CDR3 totals 16 residues. V shed 0 bases and J shed 0 bases, with 11 bases lying between them. Germline values: CDR1 SGHTA, CDR2 FQGNSA. The CDR3 region has the DNA TGTGCCAGCAGCTTAGCGGGGGCAGGGCCTAACTATGGCTACACCTTC. Its translation: CASSLAGAGPNYGYTF.

This clonotype was found many times. V usage is TRBV12-3 or TRBV12-4 and J usage is TRBJ2-6; 13 bases are shared with TRBD2. V shed 3 bases and J 9 bases; nucleotides not matched to a gene: 11. The CDR3 runs to 18 residues. For the CDR3, the DNA is TGTGCCAGCAGTTTTATAATTACTAGCGGGAGGGCCGGCAACGTCCTGACTTTC. The encoded protein is CASSFIITSGRAGNVLTF.